These T cell receptor beta chains were read from a single sample in a study of blood T cell repertoires in COVID-19. The data were produced by immunoSEQ multiplex PCR, yet TCRdb's version contains in-frame clones alone and is incomplete. The profile covers roughly 320,000 clones, with roughly 90% appearing a single time and about 4.2% taken by the ten largest. The sample comprised PBMCs or T cells enriched from blood (not recorded which). These receptors all stem from a woman aged 25 to 39 who had been exposed to COVID-19. Both conserved end residues are part of each CDR3. Fields, in order: CDR3 protein, CDR3 DNA, CDR3 length, D gene, J gene, V gene, clone size. A D gene is named only where the DNA matches it firmly. Rows may omit the clone size; those that give it use once, few, many or a size class.

CDR3aa: CASSFGQSYEQYF
CDR3nt: TGTGCCAGCAGCTTTGGACAGTCCTACGAGCAGTACTTC
len: 13
d_gene: -
j_gene: TRBJ2-7
v_gene: TRBV7-6
abundance: -

CDR3aa: CASSDRGGRNQPQHF
CDR3nt: TGTGCCAGTAGTGACAGGGGCGGTCGGAATCAGCCCCAGCATTTT
len: 15
d_gene: TRBD1
j_gene: TRBJ1-5
v_gene: TRBV19
abundance: -

CDR3aa: CASSVDGGGDTEAFF
CDR3nt: TGTGCCAGCAGCGTAGATGGCGGAGGGGACACTGAAGCTTTCTTT
len: 15
d_gene: -
j_gene: TRBJ1-1
v_gene: TRBV9
abundance: once

CDR3aa: CASRQGSNQPQHF
CDR3nt: TGTGCCAGCAGACAGGGCAGCAATCAGCCCCAGCATTTT
len: 13
d_gene: -
j_gene: TRBJ1-5
v_gene: TRBV5-5
abundance: once

CDR3aa: CASSQEVVTGRYEQYF
CDR3nt: TGTGCCAGCAGCCAAGAAGTTGTGACAGGAAGATACGAGCAGTACTTC
len: 16
d_gene: -
j_gene: TRBJ2-7
v_gene: TRBV4-2
abundance: -

CDR3aa: CASSERGSPDTQYF
CDR3nt: TGTGCCAGCAGTGAAAGAGGGAGTCCAGATACGCAGTATTTT
len: 14
d_gene: -
j_gene: TRBJ2-3
v_gene: TRBV6-1
abundance: once

CDR3aa: CARNRDRVDTEAFF
CDR3nt: TGTGCCAGAAACCGGGACAGGGTGGACACTGAAGCTTTCTTT
len: 14
d_gene: TRBD1
j_gene: TRBJ1-1
v_gene: TRBV2
abundance: once

CDR3aa: CAWSDGAGQNNSPLHF
CDR3nt: TGTGCCTGGAGTGATGGGGCGGGACAGAATAATTCACCCCTCCACTTT
len: 16
d_gene: TRBD1
j_gene: TRBJ1-6
v_gene: TRBV30
abundance: -

CDR3aa: CASSETSFGETEAFF
CDR3nt: TGTGCCAGCAGTGAAACGTCCTTCGGGGAAACTGAAGCTTTCTTT
len: 15
d_gene: -
j_gene: TRBJ1-1
v_gene: TRBV6-1
abundance: -

CDR3aa: CASSVVTGGTVGYTF
CDR3nt: TGTGCCAGCAGCGTAGTTACAGGGGGCACGGTTGGCTACACCTTC
len: 15
d_gene: TRBD1
j_gene: TRBJ1-2
v_gene: TRBV9
abundance: once